Shown below are 22 T cell receptor beta chains from a single sample sequenced in a study of blood T cell repertoires in COVID-19. The protocol was immunoSEQ multiplex PCR, while the TCRdb copy is restricted to in-frame clones and leaves out a portion. This sample has about 140,000 clones, with around 90% found just once. Sequencing input: peripheral blood. All receptors derive from a woman aged 80 or older with acute or convalescent COVID-19.

The chain has TRBV9 and TRBJ1-1; the D gene is possibly TRBD1 (5 bases). The CDR3 covers 13 residues. The V gene lost 0 bases and the J gene lost 9 bases, with 12 bases spanning the gap. Germline lookup yields CDR1 SGDLS and CDR2 YYNGEE. The CDR3 protein is CASSVEQKGKAFF. Here the CDR3 DNA reads TGTGCCAGCAGCGTAGAACAGAAGGGGAAAGCTTTCTTT. Drawing the rest from reference TRBV9 and TRBJ1-1, the complete variable domain is DSGVTQTPKHLITATGQRVTLRCSPRSGDLSVYWYQQSLDQGLQFLIQYYNGEERAKGNILERFSAQQFPDLHSELNLSSLELGDSALYFCASSVEQKGKAFFGQGTRLTVV.

The chain employs TRBV21-1 and TRBJ1-1; no DNA check was done on the table's D call, TRBD1. TRBV21-1 is labeled a pseudogene. The CDR3 consists of 15 residues. The CDR3 region is CASSTLGGQGYRAFF. CDR3 DNA sequence: TGTGCCAGCAGCACGCTCGGGGGACAGGGTTATAGAGCTTTCTTT.

This sequence joins TRBV11-2 and TRBJ1-1; TRBD1 matches 8 bases. The V gene's germline CDR1 is SGHAT and CDR2 FQNNGV. J lost 7 bases, V lost 1 base, and 5 bases had no gene match. The CDR3 loop spans 14 amino acids. CDR3 DNA: TGTGCCAGCAGCTTAGGACAGGGGAAGGGTGAAGCTTTCTTT. Translation: CASSLGQGKGEAFF.

The rearrangement joins TRBV18 to TRBJ1-1; 8 bases match TRBD1. This CDR3 has 16 amino acids. V was clipped by 6 bases and J by 1 base; unmatched bases: 10. Germline V gene data show CDR1 as KGHSH and CDR2 as LQKENI. The CDR3 sequence: CASSLGQGPGNTEAFF. Here the CDR3 DNA reads TGTGCCAGCTCCCTAGGACAGGGACCAGGGAACACTGAAGCTTTCTTT.

The chain has TRBV19 and TRBJ1-5; D ambiguous. Germline CDR1 and CDR2: LNHDA and SQIVND (reference sequence). The CDR3 is 15 residues long. Trimming shortened V by 5 bases and J by 0 bases, and 11 bases separated the two germline ends. Here the CDR3 reads CASSYSQYSNQPQHF. For the CDR3, the DNA is TGTGCCAGTAGTTACAGCCAGTATAGCAATCAGCCCCAGCATTTT.

The chain employs TRBV5-6 and TRBJ1-1; 10 bases align to TRBD1. Germline V gene lookup returns CDR1 SGHDT and CDR2 YYEEEE. The CDR3 runs to 15 residues. The V segment lost 4 bases and the J segment 5 bases; nucleotides outside the gene matches: 8. The CDR3 spells CASSPGQGIETEAFF. The CDR3 nucleotides read TGTGCCAGCAGCCCGGGACAGGGGATTGAGACTGAAGCTTTCTTT.

This chain connects TRBV10-1 to TRBJ2-6, with D uncertain. CDR3 length equals 14 residues. The V gene lost 0 bases and the J gene lost 4 bases, with 4 bases spanning the gap. Germline-derived CDR1 and CDR2 are WNHNN and SYGVQD (reference sequence). The CDR3 is CASSESAGANVLTF. The CDR3 DNA sequence: TGCGCCAGCAGTGAGTCGGCAGGGGCCAACGTCCTGACTTTC.

This rearrangement joins TRBV7-2 to TRBJ1-2; TRBD1 matches 9 bases. Germline lookup yields CDR1 SGHTA and CDR2 FQGNSA. The V and J ends lost 4 bases and 7 bases, in that order; junction bases with no gene match: 13. The CDR3 runs to 16 residues. Written as DNA, the CDR3 is TGTGCCAGCAGCTCGCGGATCAACAGGGGGCTAGGTGGCTACACCTTC. Amino acid sequence: CASSSRINRGLGGYTF.

V is TRBV6-5 and J is TRBJ1-2, with 9 bases that match TRBD1. J was trimmed by 5 bases and V by 6 bases; bases with no gene match: 10. Germline V gene data show CDR1 as MNHEY and CDR2 as SVGAGI. This CDR3 has 15 residues. The CDR3: CASRATGTGLYGYTF. DNA of the CDR3: TGTGCCAGCAGGGCTACCGGGACAGGGTTGTATGGCTACACCTTC.

V usage is TRBV19 and J usage is TRBJ1-2; TRBD1 might be the D (5 bases). Trimming pared 7 bases from V and 4 bases from J, leaving 16 bases between. The CDR3 is 14 residues long. Per the germline V gene, CDR1 is LNHDA and CDR2 is SQIVND (reference sequence). The DNA of the CDR3 is TGTGCCAGTACCCACGGGACTCTTGGCTATGGCTACACCTTC. Translated: CASTHGTLGYGYTF.

This clone came up a few times. This rearrangement joins TRBV18 to TRBJ2-7, with 8 bases that match TRBD1. After removal of 2 bases from V and 6 bases from J, the junction contained 6 bases not matched to a gene. Germline CDR1 and CDR2: KGHSH and LQKENI. This CDR3 contains 14 residues. The CDR3 DNA follows: TGTGCCAGCTCACCAGTGACAGGGGTGGGCGAGCAGTACTTC. Its translation is CASSPVTGVGEQYF.

This clone was seen once. The chain is built from TRBV5-8 and TRBJ1-2; D unclear. V lost 0 bases and J 3 bases, leaving 6 bases between the germline ends. The CDR3 covers 13 residues. Per the germline V gene, CDR1 is SGHTS and CDR2 is YDEGEE. The CDR3 DNA follows: TGTGCCAGCAGCTTGGTACAGCACTATGGCTACACCTTC. Protein sequence: CASSLVQHYGYTF.

The chain combines TRBV7-2 with TRBJ2-1; 9 nucleotides match TRBD2. CDR1 and CDR2 (germline): SGHTA, FQGNSA. CDR3 length: 19 residues. V gave up 1 base and J gave up 0 bases; unmatched junction bases: 10. CDR3 coding DNA: TGTGCCAGCAGCTTAGTGGTCGGCAGCGGGGGGCCCTCCTACAATGAGCAGTTCTTC. Translated, it gives CASSLVVGSGGPSYNEQFF.

CDR3 sequence: CASSPPTTANYGYTF. The CDR3 coding sequence is TGTGCCAGCTCACCACCGACGACAGCGAACTATGGCTACACCTTC. The J gene is TRBJ1-2, the V gene TRBV18; D possibly corresponds to TRBD1 (5 bases). Germline assignment: CDR1 KGHSH and CDR2 LQKENI. The CDR3 covers 15 residues. The V end lost 0 bases, the J end lost 2 bases, and 10 bases lay between the germline ends.

This chain joins TRBV12-3 or TRBV12-4 and TRBJ2-1, with a weak D call TRBD2 (5 bases). V lost 6 bases and J 10 bases, leaving 16 bases between the germline ends. The CDR3 is 13 residues long. The CDR3 is CASRLSGGMEQFF. The CDR3 bases are TGTGCCAGCAGGTTAAGCGGTGGAATGGAGCAGTTCTTC.

The CDR3 DNA is TGTGCCAGCAGCTTGCCCGGCCGGGCCGGGGAGCTGTTTTTT. It yields the protein CASSLPGRAGELFF. The chain has TRBV5-4 and TRBJ2-2; D remains unclear. The CDR3 covers 14 residues. The germline V gene has CDR1 SGHNT and CDR2 YYREEE (reference sequence). V lost 1 base and J lost 6, with 10 bases in between. Filled out from reference TRBV5-4 and TRBJ2-2, the complete variable domain reads ETGVTQSPTHLIKTRGQQVTLRCSSQSGHNTVSWYQQALGQGPQFIFQYYREEENGRGNFPPRFSGLQFPNYSSELNVNALELDDSALYLCASSLPGRAGELFFGEGSRLTVL.

This chain links TRBV30 with TRBJ1-6; 9 bases are a match to TRBD1. The V gene end was trimmed by 0 bases and the J gene end by 11 bases; junction bases not matched to a gene: 2. The CDR3 extends over 13 amino acids. The germline V gene encodes CDR1 GTSNPN and CDR2 SVGIG (reference sequence). The CDR3 DNA is TGTGCCTGGAGTGTACAGGGGGCTGCACCCCTCCACTTT. The encoded protein is CAWSVQGAAPLHF. Filled out from reference TRBV30 and TRBJ1-6, the complete variable domain reads SQTIHQWPATLVQPVGSPLSLECTVEGTSNPNLYWYRQAAGRGLQLLFYSVGIGQISSEVPQNLSASRPQDRQFILSSKKLLLSDSGFYLCAWSVQGAAPLHFGNGTRLTVT.

CDR3 DNA: TGCGCCAGCAGCTTTTCGGCCGGGACAGGGGTCGGCTACACCTTC. This sequence encodes CASSFSAGTGVGYTF. The genes are TRBV5-1 and TRBJ1-2, with TRBD1 matching over 10 bases. V was pared by 2 bases and J by 8 bases, with 9 bases of the junction left unmatched. CDR1 and CDR2 (germline): SGHRS, YFSETQ. The length of the CDR3 is 15 residues.

V usage is TRBV12-5 and J usage is TRBJ1-1, with TRBD1 identical over 9 bases. The length of the CDR3 is 15 residues. V lost 2 bases and J lost 6; bases outside the gene matches: 7. Germline assignment: CDR1 LGHNT and CDR2 FRNRAP. The CDR3 bases are TGTGCTAGTGGTTTGCGAACAGGGGGCGCCTCTGAAGCTTTCTTT. Amino acid sequence: CASGLRTGGASEAFF.

The chain recombines TRBV5-1 with TRBJ2-6, with D uncertain. Per the germline V gene, CDR1 is SGHRS and CDR2 is YFSETQ. The CDR3 spans 14 residues. Trimming removed 0 bases from V and 4 bases from J, with 5 bases in between. The CDR3 bases are TGCGCCAGCAGCTTGGTAGAAGGGGCCAACGTCCTGACTTTC. This sequence encodes CASSLVEGANVLTF.

The chain combines TRBV4-3 with TRBJ2-5; D is possibly TRBD2 (7 bases). Germline loops: CDR1 LGHNA, CDR2 YSLEER. The CDR3 loop spans 13 amino acids. Trimming cost V 3 bases and J 4 bases, with 9 bases left between them. The CDR3 region has the DNA TGCGCCAGCAGCCATAGGGGGGGAGAGACCCAGTACTTC. This gives the protein CASSHRGGETQYF.

This clone was observed once. The rearrangement uses TRBV6-5 and TRBJ2-7; 7 bases line up with TRBD1. Trimming removed 5 bases from V and 4 bases from J; junction bases left unmatched: 11. The germline CDR1 and CDR2 sequences are MNHEY and SVGAGI. The CDR3 consists of 15 residues. CDR3 in amino acids: CASSRQGNTEYEQYF. The CDR3 nucleotides are TGTGCCAGCAGTAGACAGGGAAATACCGAATACGAGCAGTACTTC.